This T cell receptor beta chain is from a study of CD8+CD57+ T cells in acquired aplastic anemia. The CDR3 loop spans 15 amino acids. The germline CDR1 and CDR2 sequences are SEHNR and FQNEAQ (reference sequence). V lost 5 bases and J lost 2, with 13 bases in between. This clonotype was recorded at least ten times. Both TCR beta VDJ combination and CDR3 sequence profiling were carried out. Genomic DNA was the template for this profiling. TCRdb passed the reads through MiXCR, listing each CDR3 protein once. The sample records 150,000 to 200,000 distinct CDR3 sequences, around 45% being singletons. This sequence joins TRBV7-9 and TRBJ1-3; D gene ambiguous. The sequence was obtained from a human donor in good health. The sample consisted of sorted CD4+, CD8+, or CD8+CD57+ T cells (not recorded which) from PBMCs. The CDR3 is CASSRIQSAGNTIYF. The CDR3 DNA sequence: TGTGCCAGCAGCCGGATACAGTCCGCTGGAAACACCATATATTTT.